The rows below give T cell receptor beta chains drawn from one sample of a study of T-cell reconstitution after alpha-beta-depleted transplantation in children. TCRdb reprocessed the PCR reads with MiXCR, giving one entry per CDR3 protein. This sample has about a million distinct CDR3 sequences, with less than 30% found just once. The sample was PBMCs, mostly from graft donor cells, taken 360 days after TCRalphabeta/CD19-depleted stem cell transplant. The source is a boy in the first two years of life who had a stem cell transplant for SCID, so the T cells may come from the graft donor. The CDR3 runs from the conserved cysteine through the conserved F or W. A D gene is named only where the DNA matches it firmly. Only some rows state a clone size, as once, few, many or a class for expanded clones.

abundance	v_gene	len	d_gene	j_gene	CDR3nt	CDR3aa
-	TRBV6-1	14	-	TRBJ2-7	TGTGCCAGCAGGGAAAGACAGTGGGGCGGAGAGCAGTACTTC	CASRERQWGGEQYF
-	TRBV12-3/TRBV12-4	15	-	TRBJ2-7	TGTGCCAGCAGTCCCCATTTCAGGTACCTGGGGGAGCAGTACTTC	CASSPHFRYLGEQYF
many	TRBV4-1	19	-	TRBJ2-1	TGCGCCAGCAGCCAAGTCCTATTCAACTTCAGGAGCTCCTACAATGAGCAGTTCTTC	CASSQVLFNFRSSYNEQFF
-	TRBV11-2	14	TRBD2	TRBJ2-7	TGTGCCAGCAGCTTTGGACTAGCGGGGCACGAGCAGTACTTC	CASSFGLAGHEQYF
-	TRBV7-8	13	-	TRBJ1-5	TGTGCCAGCAGCTTAGTGGATCATCAGCCCCAGCATTTT	CASSLVDHQPQHF
few	TRBV20-1	12	-	TRBJ2-1	TGCAGTGCTAGAGGGTCGTGGGGTGAGCAGTTCTTC	CSARGSWGEQFF
-	TRBV18	15	-	TRBJ1-2	TGTGCCAGCTCACAAACCCCAGGGGCGTGGAATGGCTACACCTTC	CASSQTPGAWNGYTF
few	TRBV10-2	15	TRBD2	TRBJ2-3	TGCGCCAGCAGCCGACTAGCGGGTAATATTGATACGCAGTATTTT	CASSRLAGNIDTQYF
-	TRBV6-2/TRBV6-3	14	-	TRBJ2-3	TGTGCCAGCAGTTACTTGGGGATCACAGATACGCAGTATTTT	CASSYLGITDTQYF
-	TRBV5-1	13	-	TRBJ1-5	TGCGCCAGCAGTGAGAGCGATGGACAGCCCCAGCATTTT	CASSESDGQPQHF
-	TRBV12-3/TRBV12-4	14	-	TRBJ1-1	TGTGCCAGCAGGTCCGGGACACTTAACACTGAAGCTTTCTTT	CASRSGTLNTEAFF
-	TRBV20-1	12	-	TRBJ2-5	TGCAGTGCTACGGTCCCCCAAGAGACCCAGTACTTC	CSATVPQETQYF
few	TRBV6-5	14	-	TRBJ1-1	TGTGCCAGCAGTTACCGGGACCTCGACACTGAAGCTTTCTTT	CASSYRDLDTEAFF
few	TRBV20-1	12	-	TRBJ2-7	TGCAGTGCTAGGTACATAACCTACGAGCAGTACTTC	CSARYITYEQYF
-	TRBV5-1	16	TRBD1	TRBJ1-1	TGCGCCAGCAGCTTGCCCCGGACAGGAGGGGACACTGAAGCTTTCTTT	CASSLPRTGGDTEAFF
-	TRBV6-5	14	-	TRBJ2-7	TGTGCCAGCAGTTACTCGACCAGTTTCCACGAGCAGTACTTC	CASSYSTSFHEQYF
few	TRBV28	16	-	TRBJ2-3	TGTGCCAGCAGTCCCCGAAGGCTCTCTAGCACAGATACGCAGTATTTT	CASSPRRLSSTDTQYF
-	TRBV5-1	16	TRBD1	TRBJ2-2	TGCGCCAGCAGCTCCCCGGGACAGGGGCGGACCAGGGAGCTGTTTTTT	CASSSPGQGRTRELFF
few	TRBV20-1	11	-	TRBJ1-2	TGCAGCGGCCCGTCCCACCATGGCTACACCTTC	CSGPSHHGYTF
many	TRBV28	14	TRBD1	TRBJ1-2	TGTGCCAGCGGACGACAGGGGATTAGCTATGGCTACACCTTC	CASGRQGISYGYTF
few	TRBV29-1	13	-	TRBJ2-5	TGCAGCGTTGTAAGGCAGAGTCAAGAGACCCAGTACTTC	CSVVRQSQETQYF
-	TRBV5-1	15	-	TRBJ1-1	TGCGCCAGCAGCGACAACGCAGGGTTGAACACTGAAGCTTTCTTT	CASSDNAGLNTEAFF
few	TRBV5-1	18	-	TRBJ1-6	TGCGCCAGCAGCCTTGTTACCGTTGGGGGCTGGGATAATTCACCCCTCCACTTT	CASSLVTVGGWDNSPLHF
few	TRBV29-1	13	-	TRBJ1-1	TGCAGCGTTGTGCGGCAGTCAAACACTGAAGCTTTCTTT	CSVVRQSNTEAFF
few	TRBV5-1	14	TRBD2	TRBJ2-3	TGCGCCAGCAGCGGGATAGCGGGGGAGGATACGCAGTATTTT	CASSGIAGEDTQYF
-	TRBV5-1	15	-	TRBJ2-7	TGCGCCAGCAGCTTGGATGCTACACAGGCCTACGAGCAGTACTTC	CASSLDATQAYEQYF
few	TRBV7-9	16	-	TRBJ2-1	TGTGCCAGCAGCCCCCTGGAGGGGACCGCCTACAATGAGCAGTTCTTC	CASSPLEGTAYNEQFF
few	TRBV12-3/TRBV12-4	17	-	TRBJ2-3	TGTGCCAGCTCTCCCGGTGGCTCACAGAAACCCCTGGGGGAGCAGTATTTT	CASSPGGSQKPLGEQYF
-	TRBV7-3	16	TRBD2	TRBJ2-2	TGTGCCAGCAGCTTCCCGACTAGCGCTAACACCGGGGAGCTGTTTTTT	CASSFPTSANTGELFF
few	TRBV7-8	15	-	TRBJ2-5	TGTGCCAGCAGCTTACTTCCTAGCAGTATGGAGACCCAGTACTTC	CASSLLPSSMETQYF
-	TRBV9	16	-	TRBJ1-1	TGTGCCAGCAGCATATCTTCGGGGGGGGGCGGCACTGAAGCTTTCTTT	CASSISSGGGGTEAFF
-	TRBV14	16	-	TRBJ1-1	TGTGCCAGCAGCCAAGATCGACTGGGAATTTTAACTGAAGCTTTCTTT	CASSQDRLGILTEAFF
-	TRBV4-1	18	-	TRBJ2-5	TGCGCCAGCAGCCAAGTCTTTTCAAAAAAAGGGGCTCAAGAGACCCAGTACTTC	CASSQVFSKKGAQETQYF
few	TRBV7-6	15	-	TRBJ2-3	TGTGCCAGCAGCCCTGAGGGGGTTGGTGGAGATACGCAGTATTTT	CASSPEGVGGDTQYF
-	TRBV5-1	15	-	TRBJ1-2	TGCGCCAGCAGCCCTACCCCGACCAGCTCTGCGAACGGCACCTTC	CASSPTPTSSANGTF
-	TRBV7-7	17	TRBD2	TRBJ2-2	TGTGCCAGCAGCCTGCGCGAGAAGCGGGGGGACACCGGGGAGCTGTTTTTT	CASSLREKRGDTGELFF
few	TRBV20-1	15	-	TRBJ2-7	TGCAGTGCTAGGGGCGGATTTCTTAGCTCCTACGAGCAGTACTTC	CSARGGFLSSYEQYF
-	TRBV5-4	14	-	TRBJ2-5	TGTGCCAGCAGCTTGGACGGCCTAGCGGAGACCCAGTACTTC	CASSLDGLAETQYF
-	TRBV20-1	15	TRBD1	TRBJ2-3	TGCAGTGTTAGCCCCCCGACAGGGTCTCTAGATACGCAGTATTTT	CSVSPPTGSLDTQYF
many	TRBV27	13	-	TRBJ1-2	TGTGCCAGCCGACGGACCGGGAACTATGGCTACACCTTC	CASRRTGNYGYTF
few	TRBV6-1	15	-	TRBJ2-2	TGTGCCAGCAGAGCCGGGACACCGAACACCGGGGAGCTGTTTTTT	CASRAGTPNTGELFF
-	TRBV28	14	-	TRBJ1-6	TGTGCCAGCAGAATCCAGGTTTACGTCTCACCCCTCCACTTT	CASRIQVYVSPLHF
-	TRBV2	16	-	TRBJ2-3	TGTGCCAGCAGTGCCGCCCGGACGGTGGTCACAGATACGCAGTATTTT	CASSAARTVVTDTQYF
once	TRBV28	18	-	TRBJ2-3	TGTGCCAGCAGTTCCCCCGCACCCGGGGGGCTCCAGCCAGATACGCAGTATTTT	CASSSPAPGGLQPDTQYF
-	TRBV20-1	17	TRBD2	TRBJ2-1	TGCAGTGCTAGAGTGGGACTAGCGGGGGGTCCTTACAATGAGCAGTTCTTC	CSARVGLAGGPYNEQFF
few	TRBV20-1	14	TRBD1	TRBJ2-7	TGCAGTGCGTCACCGGACAGGGTAACCTACGAGCAGTACTTC	CSASPDRVTYEQYF
-	TRBV20-1	16	TRBD2	TRBJ2-5	TGCAGTGCTAGAGTTGCGGGAGGTACAATCGGAGAGACCCAGTACTTC	CSARVAGGTIGETQYF
-	TRBV3-1	17	TRBD1	TRBJ2-1	TGTGCCAGCAGCCAAGTCAAGGGGGCCAGGTCCTACAATGAGCAGTTCTTC	CASSQVKGARSYNEQFF
-	TRBV28	19	TRBD2	TRBJ2-2	TGTGCCAGCAGTTCCGTCTCTGGACTAGCGGGGGGAGATACCGGGGAGCTGTTTTTT	CASSSVSGLAGGDTGELFF
-	TRBV3-1	15	-	TRBJ1-6	TGTGCCAGCAGCCAAGATCCGGGACGTCAGTCACCCCTCCACTTT	CASSQDPGRQSPLHF
-	TRBV11-1	18	-	TRBJ2-7	TGTGCCAGCAGCTCCGGGGGTGGCAGGGGACTCCACTCCTACGAGCAGTACTTC	CASSSGGGRGLHSYEQYF
-	TRBV2	15	-	TRBJ2-6	TGTGCCAGCAGTGAATGGAGCTCTGGGGCCAACGTCCTGACTTTC	CASSEWSSGANVLTF
-	TRBV20-1	16	TRBD2	TRBJ2-3	TGCAGTGCTAGAAAGGACGGGGGGGCGTTCCCAGATACGCAGTATTTT	CSARKDGGAFPDTQYF
-	TRBV7-2	16	-	TRBJ2-7	TGTGCCAGCAGCTTAGCAACACTAGCAGGTTCCCACGAGCAGTACTTC	CASSLATLAGSHEQYF